This paragraph reports one T cell receptor beta chain. What it binds is unknown. Terminally differentiated effector memory CD45RA+ cells were left out of the naive CD8 fraction, which was CD45RO-negative and positively selected for CCR7. All donors were Caucasian adults living in Nashville, Tennessee. TCRdb's table, derived via immunoSEQ multiplex PCR, lists solely in-frame clones and lacks some. The table has 630,000 or so clones, 98% seen once. These data come from a study of shared clonotypes between healthy human individuals. Study-level background: CD4 naive and memory got three plates each, CD8 naive two, CD8 memory one. Findings and limits, study-wide: The expectation was that sequencing depth would affect clonotype sharing among donors. Shared clonotypes: 4.5% to 5% naive CD4, under 4% naive CD8, about 2.4% memory CD4, approximately 0.4% memory CD8.

The CDR3 runs to 15 residues. V was pared by 0 bases and J by 3 bases, with 14 bases between. Germline CDR1 and CDR2: GTSNPN and SVGIG (reference sequence). J is TRBJ1-1 and V is TRBV30; D may be TRBD1 (5 bases). The TCR sequence derives from a young man in good health. Sequenced input: naive CD8+ T cells sorted from blood. CDR3 DNA: TGTGCCTGGAGTGTACTTCAGGGAAGGGACACTGAAGCTTTCTTT. It translates to CAWSVLQGRDTEAFF. The full variable domain, completed using reference TRBV30 and TRBJ1-1, is SQTIHQWPATLVQPVGSPLSLECTVEGTSNPNLYWYRQAAGRGLQLLFYSVGIGQISSEVPQNLSASRPQDRQFILSSKKLLLSDSGFYLCAWSVLQGRDTEAFFGQGTRLTVV.